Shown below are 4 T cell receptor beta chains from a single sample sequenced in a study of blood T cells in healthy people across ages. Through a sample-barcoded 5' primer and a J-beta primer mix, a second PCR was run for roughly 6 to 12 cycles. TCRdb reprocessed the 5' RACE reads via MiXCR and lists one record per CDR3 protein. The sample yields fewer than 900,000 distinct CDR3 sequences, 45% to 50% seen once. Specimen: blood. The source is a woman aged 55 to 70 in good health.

DNA of the CDR3: TGTGCCAGCAGCTTAATCGCGGGAGGCCAAAATGAGCAGTTCTTC. Translated: CASSLIAGGQNEQFF. The chain carries TRBV7-9 and TRBJ2-1, with 8 bases fitting TRBD2. CDR1 and CDR2 from the germline V gene are SEHNR and FQNEAQ (reference sequence). J was trimmed by 7 bases and V by 2 bases; bases with no gene match: 7. This CDR3 is built from 15 residues.

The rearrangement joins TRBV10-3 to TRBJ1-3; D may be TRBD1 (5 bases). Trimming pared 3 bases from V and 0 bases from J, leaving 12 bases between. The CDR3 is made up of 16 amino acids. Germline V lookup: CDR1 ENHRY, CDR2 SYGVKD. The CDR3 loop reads CAISEQAADSGNTIYF. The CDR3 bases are TGTGCCATCAGTGAACAGGCGGCGGACTCTGGAAACACCATATATTTT.

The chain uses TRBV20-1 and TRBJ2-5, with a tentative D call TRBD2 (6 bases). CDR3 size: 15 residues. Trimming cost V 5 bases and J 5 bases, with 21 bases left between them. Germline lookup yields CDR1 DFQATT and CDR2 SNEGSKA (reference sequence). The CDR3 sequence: CSAGFRAAGGETQYF. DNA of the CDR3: TGCAGTGCTGGATTTAGAGCGGCAGGAGGGGAGACCCAGTACTTC.

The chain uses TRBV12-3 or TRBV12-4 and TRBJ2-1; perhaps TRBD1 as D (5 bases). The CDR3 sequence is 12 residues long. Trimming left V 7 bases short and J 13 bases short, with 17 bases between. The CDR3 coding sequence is TGTGCCAGCACGCAGGGCGGCGAGACCCAGTTCTTC. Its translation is CASTQGGETQFF.